Listed here are 5 T cell receptor beta chains from one sample, sequenced in a study of T cell repertoires in cytomegalovirus infection. TCRdb re-analysed the reads in MiXCR, keeping a single row per CDR3 protein. The table lists approximately 400,000 distinct CDR3 sequences, under 40% of them singletons. Sample: PBMCs. These TCRs come from a human donor in good health (CMV status not recorded). Some clones in this sample may be carry-over from other donors' samples.

The chain couples TRBV6-6 to TRBJ1-5; D perhaps matches TRBD1 (6 bases). CDR1 and CDR2 from the germline V gene are MNHNY and SVGAGI (reference sequence). Trimming took off 7 bases at V and 6 bases at J, with 16 bases between the two ends. This CDR3 has 14 residues. The CDR3 DNA sequence: TGTGCCAGCAAAGAGACAGGCGGCTCTCAGCCCCAGCATTTT. Residues: CASKETGGSQPQHF.

The table lists this clonotype with a few counts. The CDR3 reads CSAIIDRTYEQYF. The CDR3 bases are TGCAGTGCCATTATCGACAGGACCTACGAGCAGTACTTC. The chain employs TRBV20-1 and TRBJ2-7; TRBD1 is a possible D gene (6 bases). V lost 6 bases and J lost 2, with 14 bases in between. This CDR3 region has 13 residues. Germline loops: CDR1 DFQATT, CDR2 SNEGSKA (reference sequence).

This clonotype turned up a few times. The chain has TRBV7-2 and TRBJ1-3; tentatively, D is TRBD1 (5 bases). Germline-derived CDR1 and CDR2 are SGHTA and FQGNSA. Trimming left V 9 bases short and J 0 bases short, with 18 bases between. This CDR3 is built from 16 residues. The CDR3 DNA is TGTGCCAGTAAACCTCGGCAGGGTTCCTCTGGAAACACCATATATTTT. This codes for CASKPRQGSSGNTIYF.

The gene calls are TRBV7-2 and TRBJ1-2, with D possibly TRBD1 on 5 matching bases. CDR1 and CDR2 from the germline V gene are SGHTA and FQGNSA. This CDR3 has 13 residues. V was shortened by 9 bases and J by 4 bases, with 15 bases between the two germline ends. CDR3 amino acids: CARTSWGAYGYTF. CDR3 nucleotide sequence: TGTGCCAGAACCTCGTGGGGCGCCTATGGCTACACCTTC.

As regards this clonotype: Likely a read error: the CDR3 ends without its conserved phenylalanine or tryptophan. CDR3 region: CASSLGGGGNEQFS. The CDR3 nucleotides are TGTGCCAGCAGCTTAGGCGGGGGGGGTAATGAGCAGTTCTCC. The rearrangement links TRBV7-2 to TRBJ2-1, with 9 positions matching TRBD2. The J segment lost 7 bases and the V segment lost 1 base, leaving 2 bases of the junction unmatched. CDR1 SGHTA and CDR2 FQGNSA come from the germline V gene. The CDR3 has 14 amino acids.